In its sample, the clone carrying this T cell receptor (beta chain) was seen a few times. Antigen: not known. The data are from a study of T cell repertoires in cytomegalovirus infection. The overall study: In the study, CMV epitopes included recently identified HLA-C-restricted and well-studied HLA-B-restricted ones. Evidence of both CMV infection and a matching HLA type came from public TCR beta signatures.

TCRdb independently ran MiXCR on the reads; one entry per CDR3 protein. The sample consists of roughly 860,000 distinct CDR3 sequences, approximately 30% of them appearing once. This CDR3 region has 16 residues. The V gene lost 5 bases and the J gene lost 1 base, with 16 bases spanning the gap. In germline, CDR1 is MNHNY, CDR2 SVGAGI (reference sequence). Overall study findings and caveats: Carriers of CMV and the relevant HLA type were discriminated by public TCR beta frequency. Dominant in the ex vivo response were TCR beta clonotypes restricted by HLA-C and specific for CMV.

This TCR was recovered from a human donor in good health (CMV status not recorded). Some clones in this sample may be carry-over from other donors' samples. This chain joins TRBV6-6 and TRBJ2-3; maybe TRBD1 (6 bases). This specimen was cultured CD8+ T cells from PBMCs, taken from culture after CMV antigen stimulation. In DNA form, the CDR3 reads TGTGCCAGCAGTGTACAGGGCGTTCGCCGCACAGATACGCAGTATTTT. Encoded protein: CASSVQGVRRTDTQYF.